The 15 T cell receptor beta chains in this list originate from one sample, sequenced in a study of sequential checkpoint blockade in melanoma. Using immunoSEQ multiplex PCR, the repertoire was profiled, and TCRdb retains in-frame clones only, with some absent. The sample carries 20,000 to 25,000 clones, about four fifths recorded once. Documented treatment: randomized to nivolumab then ipilimumab (arm A) or the reverse (arm B). The sample was CD8+ T cells sorted from blood (inferred from file names), taken from a patient given nivolumab and ipilimumab in sequence. Receptors were obtained from a human donor with melanoma.

This CDR3 reads CASRSLAGRENEQFF. The CDR3, as DNA: TGTGCCAGCAGGTCCCTAGCGGGAAGGGAAAATGAGCAGTTCTTC. The rearrangement uses TRBV7-2 and TRBJ2-1; 9 bases align to TRBD2. J gave up 7 bases and V 6 bases, and 10 bases lay outside the gene matches. This CDR3 has 15 residues. CDR1 SGHTA and CDR2 FQGNSA come from the germline V gene.

The chain has TRBV18 and TRBJ2-3; 8 nucleotides align to TRBD1. Germline loops: CDR1 KGHSH, CDR2 LQKENI. Trimming took 3 bases from V and 4 from J; bases not matched to a gene: 3. There are 14 residues in the CDR3. This chain's CDR3 is CASSPLDRADTQYF. For the CDR3, the DNA is TGTGCCAGCTCACCCCTGGACAGGGCAGATACGCAGTATTTT.

The chain uses TRBV5-1 and TRBJ1-1; tentative D call: TRBD1 (6 bases). The CDR3 is made up of 12 amino acids. Per germline, CDR1 SGHRS and CDR2 YFSETQ. V lost 4 bases and J 7 bases, leaving 11 bases between the germline ends. The DNA for the CDR3 is TGCGCCAGCAGCAAGCAACAGGGTGAAGCTTTCTTT. Translated, it gives CASSKQQGEAFF.

This sequence joins TRBV9 and TRBJ1-1, with 7 bases identical to TRBD1. The germline gives CDR1 SGDLS, CDR2 YYNGEE. Unmatched junction bases numbered 6, after V lost 3 bases and J lost 1 base. The CDR3 length is 15 residues. This CDR3 is CASSAGQLRNTEAFF. The DNA for the CDR3 is TGTGCCAGCAGCGCGGGACAGCTAAGGAACACTGAAGCTTTCTTT.

This sequence joins TRBV7-3 and TRBJ2-7, with D maybe TRBD2 (6 bases). There are 15 residues in the CDR3. Germline CDR1 and CDR2: SGHTA and FQGTGA. V lost 7 bases to trimming and J lost 3 bases, with 19 bases between them. CDR3 sequence (DNA): TGTGCCAGCACCCCAGGCCGCCTAGCGAACTACGAGCAGTACTTC. Protein: CASTPGRLANYEQYF.

This clone has more than one count but fewer than ten. The rearrangement uses TRBV4-1 and TRBJ1-1, with 8 bases identical to TRBD1. The V and J ends lost 0 bases and 11 bases, in that order; junction bases with no gene match: 8. CDR3 length: 14 residues. The V gene's germline CDR1 is MGHRA and CDR2 YSYEKL. The CDR3 DNA sequence: TGCGCCAGCAGCCAAGATCCGGACAGGGAAGTCGCTTTCTTT. Translation gives CASSQDPDREVAFF.

The chain recombines TRBV2 with TRBJ1-5, with D tentatively TRBD1 (5 bases). There are 16 residues in the CDR3. The V end was cut by 0 bases, the J end by 7 bases, with 16 bases between. Germline CDR1 and CDR2: SNHLY and FYNNEI. Written as DNA, the CDR3 is TGTGCCAGCAGTGAAGCGCTAGTCAGGGATGGGCAGCCCCAGCATTTT. It codes for CASSEALVRDGQPQHF.

This chain links TRBV27 with TRBJ2-7, with D tentatively TRBD2 (6 bases). Germline-derived CDR1 and CDR2 are MNHEY and SMNVEV (reference sequence). The CDR3 sequence is 15 residues long. The germline V and J ends were trimmed by 3 bases and 0 bases, with 12 bases remaining between them. CDR3 coding DNA: TGTGCCAGCAGTTTGTACGGGACTTACTCCTACGAGCAGTACTTC. Protein product: CASSLYGTYSYEQYF.

This chain links TRBV4-3 with TRBJ1-4, with a possible D match to TRBD1 (6 bases). CDR3 size: 15 residues. The germline V gene has CDR1 LGHNA and CDR2 YSLEER. V was pared by 4 bases and J by 4 bases, with 13 bases between. DNA for the CDR3: TGCGCCAGCAGCCTATCGACAGGACTTAATGAAAAACTGTTTTTT. The encoded protein is CASSLSTGLNEKLFF.

The chain is built from TRBV18 and TRBJ2-7; TRBD1 matches at 7 bases. CDR1 and CDR2 from the germline V gene are KGHSH and LQKENI. Germline trimming cut 3 bases from V and 6 bases from J; bases unmatched to any gene: 11. This CDR3 comprises 15 residues. CDR3 DNA sequence: TGTGCCAGCTCACCTCCGCGACAGGGACATGGCGAGCAGTACTTC. This codes for CASSPPRQGHGEQYF.

The V call is TRBV28, the J call TRBJ1-5, with 7 bases matching TRBD1. CDR1 and CDR2 from the germline V gene are MDHEN and SYDVKM. The CDR3 runs 15 residues. V gave up 1 base and J gave up 1 base; unmatched junction bases: 1. CDR3: CASSLLTGSNQPQHF. The CDR3, as DNA: TGTGCCAGCAGTTTATTGACAGGGAGCAATCAGCCCCAGCATTTT.

There are a few counts of this clone. The chain employs TRBV19 and TRBJ2-3, with D possibly matching TRBD1 (5 bases). V was pared by 3 bases and J by 4 bases, with 14 bases between. The CDR3 has 15 amino acids. Germline CDR1 reads LNHDA; CDR2 reads SQIVND (reference sequence). The CDR3 sequence: CASSMNRLDADTQYF. The CDR3 DNA is TGTGCCAGTAGTATGAACAGGTTAGATGCAGATACGCAGTATTTT.

The chain links TRBV4-1 to TRBJ1-4; TRBD1 might be the D (6 bases). Trimming removed 0 bases at V and 10 bases at J, with 15 bases between. Germline-derived CDR1 and CDR2 are MGHRA and YSYEKL. The length of the CDR3 is 15 residues. CDR3 sequence reads: CASSQERGGERKLFF. As DNA, the CDR3 is TGCGCCAGCAGCCAAGAGAGAGGGGGTGAGCGAAAACTGTTTTTT.

The genes are TRBV10-1 and TRBJ2-1; D might be TRBD1 (5 bases). The V end lost 3 bases, the J end lost 1 base, and 13 bases lay between the germline ends. Germline V CDR1 and CDR2: WNHNN, SYGVQD (reference sequence). The CDR3 length is 16 residues. In DNA, the CDR3 is TGCGCCAGCAGTGAATGGACACCAAATTCCTACAATGAGCAGTTCTTC. It codes for CASSEWTPNSYNEQFF.

The chain has TRBV10-2 and TRBJ2-6; maybe TRBD1 (5 bases). CDR1 is WSHSY and CDR2 is SAAADI in the germline V gene. The CDR3 totals 22 residues. V was shortened by 6 bases and J by 4 bases, with 34 bases between the two germline ends. The CDR3 loop is CASSFFPLEQSTGLRGANVLTF. The CDR3 coding sequence is TGCGCCAGCAGCTTTTTTCCACTCGAGCAATCAACAGGTTTGCGGGGGGCCAACGTCCTGACTTTC.